This note documents a single T cell receptor beta chain sequence. The antigen remains unidentified. This specimen comes from a study of cytomegalovirus exposure and HLA in healthy donors. Study-wide background: Some 85 million unique TCRs, all from HLA-typed donors, were included in an early release of the data. Study-wide results and limits: A later examination showed that TCR association rates differed by HLA locus, with DRB1 most and HLA-C fewest.

The CDR3 length is 16 residues. CDR1 is LGHNA and CDR2 is YSLEER in the germline V gene. The V gene end was trimmed by 4 bases and the J gene end by 3 bases; junction bases not matched to a gene: 8. It was healthy bone marrow donors who served as donors. Vbeta (60) and Jbeta (13) primers were used in the PCR. Using immunoSEQ multiplex PCR, the repertoire was profiled, and TCRdb retains in-frame clones only, with some absent. The sample comprises approximately 210,000 clones, 77% of which are singletons, and over 2% rests with the top ten. This rearrangement joins TRBV4-3 to TRBJ2-3; 9 nucleotides match TRBD2. The specimen was PBMCs. This clonotype was sampled from a woman aged 30 to 39 in good health and CMV-seropositive. CDR3 residues: CASSLGPGLATDTQYF. CDR3 nucleotides: TGCGCCAGCAGCCTGGGACCGGGACTAGCAACAGATACGCAGTATTTT.